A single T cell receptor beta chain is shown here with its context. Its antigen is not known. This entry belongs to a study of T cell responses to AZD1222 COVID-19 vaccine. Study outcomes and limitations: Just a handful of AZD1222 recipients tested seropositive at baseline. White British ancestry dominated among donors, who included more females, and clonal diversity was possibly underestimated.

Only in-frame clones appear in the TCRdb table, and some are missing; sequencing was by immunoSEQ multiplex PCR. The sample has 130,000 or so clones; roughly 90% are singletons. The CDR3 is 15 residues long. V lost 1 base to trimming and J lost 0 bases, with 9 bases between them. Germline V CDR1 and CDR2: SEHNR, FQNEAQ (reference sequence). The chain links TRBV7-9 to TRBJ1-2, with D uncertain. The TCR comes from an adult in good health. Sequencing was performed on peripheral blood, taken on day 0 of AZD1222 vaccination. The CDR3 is CASSLGSAPNYGYTF. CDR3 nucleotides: TGTGCCAGCAGCTTAGGGTCAGCTCCTAACTATGGCTACACCTTC.